The 19 T cell receptor beta chains in this list originate from one sample, sequenced in a study of regulatory T cells in long-lasting Graves disease. Indicated time point: newly diagnosed GD, antithyroid drugs for less than 3 months. Isolated PBMC RNA provided the starting material for the TCR library. CDR3 regions were amplified by Arm-PCR using iRepertoire HTBI primers to build TCR beta libraries. TCRdb re-called the multiplex PCR reads through MiXCR, storing one row per CDR3 protein. The sample lists under 700,000 distinct CDR3 sequences, approximately 16% occurring once. These data also featured in a second study, about T cells in Graves' hyperthyroidism and ophthalmopathy.

The sequencing used peripheral blood mononuclear cells (PBMCs), collected at new diagnosis, from a patient treated with antithyroid drugs. The origin of the receptors is a woman aged 40-60 years with Graves disease.

In its sample, this clonotype was seen many times. The J gene is TRBJ1-5, the V gene TRBV6-1, with D hard to call. CDR1 and CDR2 from the germline V gene are MNHNS and SASEGT. Trimming pared 5 bases from V and 6 bases from J, leaving 11 bases between. CDR3 size: 13 residues. Here the CDR3 DNA reads TGTGCCAGCAGTAGGACTTGGGGTCAGCCCCAGCATTTT. Translating it yields CASSRTWGQPQHF.

The chain has TRBV5-1 and TRBJ1-4, with D perhaps TRBD1 (5 bases). This CDR3 is built from 14 residues. Germline V CDR1 and CDR2: SGHRS, YFSETQ. With 4 bases removed from V and 5 bases from J, the gap between germline ends came to 12 bases. The CDR3 coding sequence is TGCGCCAGCAGCCGAGGAGGGGAGAATGAAAAACTGTTTTTT. Protein: CASSRGGENEKLFF.

The chain links TRBV20-1 to TRBJ2-1; the match to TRBD1 covers 7 bases. Trimming took 5 bases from V and 5 from J; bases not matched to a gene: 3. This CDR3 region has 12 residues. The germline V gene encodes CDR1 DFQATT and CDR2 SNEGSKA (reference sequence). This CDR3 reads CSASTGNNEQFF. CDR3 DNA: TGCAGTGCTTCGACAGGGAACAATGAGCAGTTCTTC.

The rearrangement joins TRBV19 to TRBJ2-5; 9 bases align to TRBD2. J was trimmed by 5 bases and V by 1 base; bases with no gene match: 11. This CDR3 has 17 residues. Germline V gives CDR1 LNHDA, CDR2 SQIVND (reference sequence). CDR3 amino acids: CASSIGLAVYPGETQYF. CDR3 sequence (DNA): TGTGCCAGTAGTATAGGACTAGCGGTTTACCCTGGGGAGACCCAGTACTTC.

In its sample, this clonotype was seen many times. V is TRBV11-2 and J is TRBJ1-3; tentatively, D is TRBD1 (5 bases). V lost 4 bases and J lost 3, with 10 bases in between. Germline loops: CDR1 SGHAT, CDR2 FQNNGV. The CDR3 spans 14 residues. The CDR3 is CASSSGVYGNTIYF. In DNA form, the CDR3 reads TGTGCCAGCAGCTCGGGGGTGTATGGAAACACCATATATTTT.

V is TRBV11-2 and J is TRBJ2-7; 10 bases are a match to TRBD1. The junction had 13 bases not matched to a gene; V was cut back by 6 bases and J by 5 bases. Germline lookup yields CDR1 SGHAT and CDR2 FQNNGV. The CDR3 sequence is 16 residues long. In DNA form, the CDR3 reads TGTGCCAGCAGGAGACCGGGACAGGGGTTTCCCCACGAGCAGTACTTC. It is translated as CASRRPGQGFPHEQYF.

In this sample, this clonotype turned up many times. The chain joins TRBV11-2 to TRBJ2-3, with D possibly being TRBD1 (5 bases). CDR3 length: 15 amino acids. CDR1 is SGHAT and CDR2 is FQNNGV in the germline V gene. V lost 2 bases to trimming and J lost 3 bases, with 12 bases between them. The CDR3 protein is CASSLQGLSTDTQYF. As DNA, the CDR3 is TGTGCCAGCAGCTTACAGGGATTAAGTACAGATACGCAGTATTTT. Filled out from reference TRBV11-2 and TRBJ2-3, the complete variable domain reads EAGVAQSPRYKIIEKRQSVAFWCNPISGHATLYWYQQILGQGPKLLIQFQNNGVVDDSQLPKDRFSAERLKGVDSTLKIQPAKLEDSAVYLCASSLQGLSTDTQYFGPGTRLTVL.

This clonotype came up many times. The chain carries TRBV11-2 and TRBJ2-7, with D possibly TRBD2 on 6 matching bases. Germline V gene sequence: CDR1 SGHAT, CDR2 FQNNGV. V lost 4 bases and J 3 bases, leaving 16 bases between the germline ends. The CDR3 loop spans 15 amino acids. DNA of the CDR3: TGTGCCAGCAGCTCCAGCCCTGGGGGGTTCTACGAGCAGTACTTC. Its translation is CASSSSPGGFYEQYF.

A remark on this clonotype: One end of the junction fails to match germline, which may point to a read error. V and J are TRBV19 and TRBJ1-1; D is undetermined. The CDR3 has 14 amino acids. In germline, CDR1 is LNHDA, CDR2 SQIVND (reference sequence). CDR3 bases: TGTGCCGGTAGTACGAGGGTGACGTCCACTGAAGCTTTCTTT. Translating gives CAGSTRVTSTEAFF.

This clonotype was counted ten times or more. This chain connects TRBV15 to TRBJ2-3, with 10 bases identical to TRBD2. Germline-derived CDR1 and CDR2 are LNHNV and YYDKDF (reference sequence). The CDR3 is 17 residues long. With V trimmed by 1 base and J by 7 bases, 11 bases remained unmatched. Written as DNA, the CDR3 is TGTGCCACCAGCAGAGTTACGCTAGCGGGGGAAATTTATACGCAGTATTTT. Protein sequence: CATSRVTLAGEIYTQYF.

Details on this clonotype: This could be a read error, since a much larger clone is one nucleotide away. The CDR3 sequence: CAWSPLGQINQLQHF. The CDR3 DNA reads TGTGCCTGGAGTCCACTGGGACAAATCAATCAGCTCCAGCATTTT. The rearrangement links TRBV30 to TRBJ1-5; possibly TRBD1 for D (6 bases). This CDR3 region has 15 residues. Germline loops: CDR1 GTSNPN, CDR2 SVGIG (reference sequence).

This clonotype was recorded many times. The chain uses TRBV20-1 and TRBJ2-3; no clear D gene. V was shortened by 5 bases and J by 3 bases, with 9 bases between the two germline ends. Per the germline V gene, CDR1 is DFQATT and CDR2 is SNEGSKA (reference sequence). The CDR3 is 12 residues long. The CDR3 DNA reads TGCAGTGCTGTAGACCGAACAGATACGCAGTATTTT. Translated, it gives CSAVDRTDTQYF.

V usage is TRBV27 and J usage is TRBJ2-7; 8 nucleotides agree with TRBD1. With 2 bases clipped from V and 2 bases from J, the junction kept 5 bases outside the gene matches. This CDR3 comprises 15 residues. From germline, CDR1 is MNHEY and CDR2 SMNVEV (reference sequence). The CDR3 loop is CASSLTGTGAYEQYF. Here the CDR3 DNA reads TGTGCCAGCAGTTTAACCGGGACAGGAGCCTACGAGCAGTACTTC.

This clonotype was counted ten times or more. The chain links TRBV9 to TRBJ1-4; no definite D call. The CDR3 extends over 15 amino acids. Per the germline V gene, CDR1 is SGDLS and CDR2 is YYNGEE. V was shortened by 0 bases and J by 0 bases, with 6 bases between the two germline ends. The DNA of the CDR3 is TGTGCCAGCAGCGTAGGCATCACAACTAATGAAAAACTGTTTTTT. Translation: CASSVGITTNEKLFF.

There are a few counts of this clonotype. The DNA for the CDR3 is TGCGCCAGCAGCCCCGGTGGGGGAGGGAGCACAGATACGCAGTATTTT. Encoded protein: CASSPGGGGSTDTQYF. The gene calls are TRBV5-1 and TRBJ2-3, with 7 positions matching TRBD2. Unmatched junction bases numbered 8, after V lost 4 bases and J lost 0 bases. CDR3 size: 16 residues. Germline V gives CDR1 SGHRS, CDR2 YFSETQ.

The chain uses TRBV20-1 and TRBJ2-7; 15 nucleotides match TRBD2. J lost 4 bases, V lost 6 bases, and 4 bases had no gene match. Germline V gene lookup returns CDR1 DFQATT and CDR2 SNEGSKA (reference sequence). The length of the CDR3 is 14 residues. The CDR3 bases are TGCAGTGCGGGGACTAGCGGGGGGACGTACGAGCAGTACTTC. Translating it yields CSAGTSGGTYEQYF.

The rearrangement uses TRBV5-1 and TRBJ1-6, with D possibly matching TRBD1 (6 bases). The CDR3 is made up of 17 amino acids. Trimming left V 4 bases short and J 5 bases short, with 19 bases between. Germline-derived CDR1 and CDR2 are SGHRS and YFSETQ. The CDR3 sequence: CASSAGTLERHNSPLHF. For the CDR3, the DNA is TGCGCCAGCAGCGCCGGGACACTGGAGAGACATAATTCACCCCTCCACTTT. Full variable domain (rest looked up from reference TRBV5-1 and TRBJ1-6): KAGVTQTPRYLIKTRGQQVTLSCSPISGHRSVSWYQQTPGQGLQFLFEYFSETQRNKGNFPGRFSGRQFSNSRSEMNVSTLELGDSALYLCASSAGTLERHNSPLHFGNGTRLTVT.

V and J are TRBV7-2 and TRBJ1-5; no firm D call. The CDR3 sequence is 15 residues long. Per the germline V gene, CDR1 is SGHTA and CDR2 is FQGNSA. Trimming pared 3 bases from V and 3 bases from J, leaving 12 bases between. CDR3 sequence: CASSFTPLNNQPQHF. The DNA for the CDR3 is TGTGCCAGCAGCTTTACACCTCTCAACAATCAGCCCCAGCATTTT. The variable domain in full, with the rest retrieved from reference TRBV7-2 and TRBJ1-5, is GAGVSQSPSNKVTEKGKDVELRCDPISGHTALYWYRQSLGQGLEFLIYFQGNSAPDKSGLPSDRFSAERTGGSVSTLTIQRTQQEDSAVYLCASSFTPLNNQPQHFGDGTRLSIL.

This clonotype was observed many times. This chain links TRBV11-2 with TRBJ2-3; weak D call: TRBD2 (7 bases). This CDR3 has 17 residues. Between the trimmed V and J ends, which lost 2 bases and 2 bases, there was a span of 17 bases. The germline CDR1 and CDR2 sequences are SGHAT and FQNNGV. CDR3 protein: CASSLRARGGNTDTQYF. CDR3 nucleotides: TGTGCCAGCAGCTTAAGGGCAAGGGGGGGGAACACAGATACGCAGTATTTT.